The 11 T cell receptor beta chains listed next were all sequenced from one sample in a study of T-cell reconstitution after alpha-beta-depleted transplantation in children. Unique molecular identifiers were incorporated when the TCRbeta library was constructed. TCRdb passed the PCR reads through MiXCR, listing each CDR3 protein once. This sample has 600,000 to 700,000 distinct CDR3 sequences; about 15% occur once, and the top ten carry approximately 1%. This specimen was PBMCs from the stem cell graft donor, taken from the stem cell graft. Receptor source: a human donor who donated a stem cell graft to a child with acute myeloid leukemia.

V is TRBV24-1 and J is TRBJ2-1; D is ambiguous. The CDR3 covers 13 residues. In germline, CDR1 is KGHDR, CDR2 SFDVKD. Trimming stripped 4 bases from V and 9 bases from J, with 12 bases between. CDR3 region: CATSDVYRTEQFF. CDR3 bases: TGTGCCACCAGTGACGTCTATAGGACTGAGCAGTTCTTC.

This clonotype occurred a few times. The V gene is TRBV20-1, the J gene TRBJ1-3; TRBD1 is a possible D gene (5 bases). Between the trimmed V and J ends, which lost 3 bases and 0 bases, there was a span of 9 bases. Looked up from germline, CDR1 is DFQATT and CDR2 is SNEGSKA (reference sequence). This CDR3 region has 14 residues. The CDR3, as DNA: TGCAGTGCTAGTTCCGGGGGCTCTGGAAACACCATATATTTT. Translated: CSASSGGSGNTIYF.

The CDR3 DNA is TGCGCCAGCAGAGTACAGGGCACAGATACGCAGTATTTT. This encodes CASRVQGTDTQYF. V is TRBV5-1 and J is TRBJ2-3; D is perhaps TRBD1 (5 bases). The V gene's germline CDR1 is SGHRS and CDR2 YFSETQ. The CDR3 consists of 13 residues. V was clipped by 5 bases and J by 1 base, with 8 bases between them. The variable domain in full, with the rest retrieved from reference TRBV5-1 and TRBJ2-3, is KAGVTQTPRYLIKTRGQQVTLSCSPISGHRSVSWYQQTPGQGLQFLFEYFSETQRNKGNFPGRFSGRQFSNSRSEMNVSTLELGDSALYLCASRVQGTDTQYFGPGTRLTVL.

This clonotype was recorded many times. An end of the junction differs from the germline gene, which may be a read error. The V call is TRBV29-1, the J call TRBJ2-1; D is tentatively TRBD1 or TRBD2 (7 bases each). The CDR3 is 15 residues long. Germline V gene sequence: CDR1 SQVTM, CDR2 ANQGSEA. The chain's CDR3 is CSATRGGGSHNEQFF. CDR3 DNA: TGCAGCGCCACCCGGGGAGGGGGCTCCCACAATGAGCAGTTCTTC.

The CDR3 DNA reads TGCGCCAGCAGCTCAACAGGGGGCGATTCCAATGAAAAACTGTTTTTT. This translates into CASSSTGGDSNEKLFF. The chain has TRBV5-1 and TRBJ1-4; 9 nucleotides agree with TRBD1. Germline CDR1 and CDR2: SGHRS and YFSETQ. The CDR3 has 16 amino acids. V dropped 3 bases and J dropped 5; count of bases not matched to a gene: 8.

This clonotype was counted a few times. The V gene is TRBV28, the J gene TRBJ1-1, with a possible D match to TRBD1 (6 bases). The V gene lost 4 bases and the J gene lost 12 bases, with 18 bases spanning the gap. The CDR3 is 13 residues long. From germline, CDR1 is MDHEN and CDR2 SYDVKM. CDR3 protein: CASSSNREVETFF. CDR3 DNA sequence: TGTGCCAGCAGTTCAAACAGGGAAGTAGAAACTTTCTTT.

This clonotype was counted at least ten times. J is TRBJ2-2 and V is TRBV7-2; D is possibly TRBD2 (5 bases). V gave up 1 base and J gave up 4 bases, with 7 bases separating them. Looked up from germline, CDR1 is SGHTA and CDR2 is FQGNSA. The CDR3 has 14 amino acids. CDR3: CASSLGGRTGELFF. The CDR3 bases are TGTGCCAGCAGCTTAGGCGGGCGCACCGGGGAGCTGTTTTTT.

The chain carries TRBV5-1 and TRBJ1-1, with 9 bases that match TRBD1. Per germline, CDR1 SGHRS and CDR2 YFSETQ. Unmatched junction bases numbered 6, after V lost 0 bases and J lost 0 bases. The length of the CDR3 is 17 residues. CDR3 residues: CASSLVGQGTMNTEAFF. Written as DNA, the CDR3 is TGCGCCAGCAGCTTGGTCGGACAGGGGACTATGAACACTGAAGCTTTCTTT.

A few counts support this clonotype. This chain joins TRBV7-8 and TRBJ2-7, with 7 bases that match TRBD1. J gave up 0 bases and V 1 base, and 3 bases lay outside the gene matches. The germline gives CDR1 SGHVS, CDR2 FQNEAQ. The CDR3 contains 15 residues. DNA of the CDR3: TGTGCCAGCAGCTTAGTTGCAGGGGGCTCCTACGAGCAGTACGTC. Protein product: CASSLVAGGSYEQYV.

This clonotype was seen ten or more times. J is TRBJ2-7 and V is TRBV20-1, with TRBD1 matching over 10 bases. Germline V gene data show CDR1 as DFQATT and CDR2 as SNEGSKA (reference sequence). The V gene end was trimmed by 5 bases and the J gene end by 5 bases; junction bases not matched to a gene: 6. The CDR3 length is 13 residues. Here the CDR3 DNA reads TGCAGTGCTGGATTGACAGGGGGCAACGAGCAGTACTTC. Residues: CSAGLTGGNEQYF.

This chain uses TRBV20-1 with TRBJ2-1, with TRBD2 matching 10 bases. V dropped 8 bases and J dropped 4; count of bases not matched to a gene: 14. The germline V gene encodes CDR1 DFQATT and CDR2 SNEGSKA (reference sequence). The CDR3 is 16 residues long. CDR3 bases: TGCAGTACTATAATCCTCCGGACTAGCGGTTACAATGAGCAGTTCTTC. It encodes CSTIILRTSGYNEQFF.